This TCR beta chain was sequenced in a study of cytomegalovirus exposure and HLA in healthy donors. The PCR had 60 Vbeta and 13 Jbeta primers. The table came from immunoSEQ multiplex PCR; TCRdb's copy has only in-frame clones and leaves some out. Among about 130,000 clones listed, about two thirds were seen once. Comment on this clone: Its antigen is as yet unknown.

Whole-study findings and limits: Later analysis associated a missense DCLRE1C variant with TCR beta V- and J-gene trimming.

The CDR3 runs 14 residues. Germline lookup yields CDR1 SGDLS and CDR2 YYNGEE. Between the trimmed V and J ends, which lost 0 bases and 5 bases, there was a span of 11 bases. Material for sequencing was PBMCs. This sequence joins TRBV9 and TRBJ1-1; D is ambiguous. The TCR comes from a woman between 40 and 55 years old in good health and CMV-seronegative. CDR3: CASSVEYSGTEAFF. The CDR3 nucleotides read TGTGCCAGCAGCGTAGAATACAGTGGAACTGAAGCTTTCTTT.